The clone carrying this T cell receptor (beta chain) was detected ten times or more. TCRdb re-called the PCR reads through MiXCR, storing one row per CDR3 protein. This sample has 60,000 to 75,000 distinct CDR3 sequences; approximately 18% occur once, and the top ten carry approximately 1.5%. This sample was included in a study of molecular identifiers for immune sequencing clone quantification. The V gene lost 1 base and the J gene lost 0 bases, with 8 bases spanning the gap. CDR3 length: 15 residues. The J gene is TRBJ2-3, the V gene TRBV12-3 or TRBV12-4; D may match TRBD1 or TRBD2 (6 bases each). Material for sequencing was naive CD8+ T cells from blood, with Jurkat cell RNA spiked in. Subset meaning: FACS-sorted CD8+CD4-CCR7+CD45RA+ naive T cells. The TCR comes from a human donor in good health. Some libraries in this study had Jurkat cell RNA spiked in. The CDR3 is CASSLGGASTDTQYF. The CDR3 DNA is TGTGCCAGCAGTTTAGGGGGGGCTAGCACAGATACGCAGTATTTT.